This T cell receptor (beta chain) comes out of a study of spatial heterogeneity in lung cancer. From the 5' RACE reads, TCRdb called clonotypes with MiXCR, one entry per CDR3 protein. Of roughly 80,000 distinct CDR3 sequences in the sample, around 7.3% were seen once. In germline, CDR1 is MNHNS, CDR2 SASEGT. V was trimmed by 2 bases and J by 2 bases, leaving 5 bases between them. The CDR3 consists of 13 residues. As to time point: sample taken at primary tumor resection. Donors were 72 untreated early-stage non-small cell lung cancer patients. Sequencing covered unsorted whole RNA taken from tumor, nontumor lung or frozen PBMC.

The TCR was taken from a male donor with early-stage non-small cell lung cancer. The sequences come from PBMCs, collected at surgery. J is TRBJ2-3 and V is TRBV6-1; D not resolved. The CDR3 nucleotides read TGTGCCAGCAGTGAATCCATCACAGATACGCAGTATTTT. Translation: CASSESITDTQYF.